The rows below give T cell receptor beta chains drawn from one sample of a study of T-cell memory formation after mild COVID-19. TCRdb re-called the 5' RACE reads with MiXCR, one entry per CDR3 protein. There are just under 350,000 distinct CDR3 sequences in the sample; 13% occur only once, and 20% to 25% lies in the top ten. The sample taken for sequencing was PBMCs or a T cell subset sorted from them (not recorded which). Receptor source: a man younger than 35 who had mild COVID-19 (a few samples of this study predate the infection). Cell type and time point are not known. Both conserved end residues are part of each CDR3. D genes are given only for firm matches. Clone size is stated in some rows and not others, as once, few, many or a class when expanded.

clone size: few
D gene: .
J gene: TRBJ1-3
V gene: TRBV12-3/TRBV12-4
CDR3 length: 14
CDR3 protein: CASSPTGGGNTIYF
CDR3 DNA: TGTGCCAGCAGTCCAACAGGAGGTGGAAACACCATATATTTT

clone size: .
D gene: .
J gene: TRBJ1-2
V gene: TRBV5-1
CDR3 length: 16
CDR3 protein: CASSLRAGEVPLGYTF
CDR3 DNA: TGCGCCAGCAGCTTGAGGGCTGGTGAAGTACCCTTAGGCTACACCTTC

clone size: .
D gene: TRBD1
J gene: TRBJ1-5
V gene: TRBV19
CDR3 length: 17
CDR3 protein: CASSQRGGQGSLRPQHF
CDR3 DNA: TGTGCCAGTAGCCAGAGGGGAGGACAGGGGAGTCTTCGGCCCCAGCATTTT

clone size: few
D gene: .
J gene: TRBJ1-2
V gene: TRBV7-2
CDR3 length: 13
CDR3 protein: CASSLDRAGGYTF
CDR3 DNA: TGTGCCAGCAGCTTAGATCGGGCGGGCGGCTACACCTTC

clone size: few
D gene: .
J gene: TRBJ1-2
V gene: TRBV29-1
CDR3 length: 16
CDR3 protein: CSVVNRSVTGGKGYTF
CDR3 DNA: TGCAGCGTAGTAAACCGGTCCGTGACAGGAGGAAAAGGCTACACCTTC

clone size: .
D gene: .
J gene: TRBJ1-1
V gene: TRBV12-3/TRBV12-4
CDR3 length: 13
CDR3 protein: CASSLASGTEAFF
CDR3 DNA: TGTGCCAGCAGTTTGGCCTCGGGGACTGAAGCTTTCTTT

clone size: .
D gene: .
J gene: TRBJ2-1
V gene: TRBV11-3
CDR3 length: 14
CDR3 protein: CASSPPGLSNEQFF
CDR3 DNA: TGTGCCAGCAGCCCCCCCGGTCTTTCCAATGAGCAGTTCTTC

clone size: .
D gene: .
J gene: TRBJ2-3
V gene: TRBV7-2
CDR3 length: 14
CDR3 protein: CASSPGATTDTQYF
CDR3 DNA: TGTGCCAGCAGCCCGGGGGCTACGACAGATACGCAGTATTTT

clone size: .
D gene: TRBD2
J gene: TRBJ2-1
V gene: TRBV18
CDR3 length: 15
CDR3 protein: CASSWIAGSYNEQFF
CDR3 DNA: TGTGCCAGCTCCTGGATAGCGGGCTCCTACAATGAGCAGTTCTTC

clone size: .
D gene: .
J gene: TRBJ2-7
V gene: TRBV9
CDR3 length: 14
CDR3 protein: CASSARDSGYEQYF
CDR3 DNA: TGTGCCAGCAGTGCGCGGGACAGCGGCTACGAGCAGTACTTC

clone size: .
D gene: TRBD2
J gene: TRBJ2-6
V gene: TRBV6-5
CDR3 length: 17
CDR3 protein: CASSYPHAGAGANVLTF
CDR3 DNA: TGTGCCAGCAGTTACCCCCACGCGGGGGCTGGGGCCAACGTCCTGACTTTC

clone size: many
D gene: .
J gene: TRBJ1-5
V gene: TRBV27
CDR3 length: 15
CDR3 protein: CASSLAGRGNQPQHF
CDR3 DNA: TGTGCCAGCAGTTTAGCAGGGCGGGGGAATCAGCCCCAGCATTTT

clone size: many
D gene: .
J gene: TRBJ1-1
V gene: TRBV4-1
CDR3 length: 14
CDR3 protein: CASRHRELNTEAFF
CDR3 DNA: TGCGCCAGCAGACACAGGGAGTTGAACACTGAAGCTTTCTTT

clone size: few
D gene: TRBD2
J gene: TRBJ2-3
V gene: TRBV9
CDR3 length: 16
CDR3 protein: CASSRFGGAGADTQYF
CDR3 DNA: TGTGCCAGCAGCAGATTCGGGGGGGCCGGAGCAGATACGCAGTATTTT

clone size: .
D gene: TRBD2
J gene: TRBJ2-3
V gene: TRBV6-5
CDR3 length: 15
CDR3 protein: CASSWAGGGTDTQYF
CDR3 DNA: TGTGCCAGCAGTTGGGCGGGGGGGGGCACAGATACGCAGTATTTT

clone size: few
D gene: TRBD2
J gene: TRBJ2-1
V gene: TRBV9
CDR3 length: 15
CDR3 protein: CASSVAGGLYNEQFF
CDR3 DNA: TGTGCCAGCAGCGTTGCGGGGGGTTTGTACAATGAGCAGTTCTTC

clone size: few
D gene: .
J gene: TRBJ1-2
V gene: TRBV6-5
CDR3 length: 16
CDR3 protein: CASSYYPPEQGVRHTF
CDR3 DNA: TGTGCCAGCAGTTATTACCCCCCAGAGCAGGGAGTCCGCCACACCTTC

clone size: .
D gene: .
J gene: TRBJ1-4
V gene: TRBV20-1
CDR3 length: 13
CDR3 protein: CSVDTISNEKLFF
CDR3 DNA: TGCAGTGTAGACACCATATCTAATGAAAAACTGTTTTTT

clone size: many
D gene: .
J gene: TRBJ1-6
V gene: TRBV7-9
CDR3 length: 13
CDR3 protein: CASSLRTNSPLHF
CDR3 DNA: TGTGCCAGCAGCTTGAGAACCAATTCACCCCTCCACTTT

clone size: few
D gene: .
J gene: TRBJ1-1
V gene: TRBV20-1
CDR3 length: 13
CDR3 protein: CSATQDMNTEAFF
CDR3 DNA: TGCAGTGCTACACAGGATATGAACACTGAAGCTTTCTTT

clone size: .
D gene: TRBD2
J gene: TRBJ2-1
V gene: TRBV29-1
CDR3 length: 16
CDR3 protein: CSVGPTSESSYNEQFF
CDR3 DNA: TGCAGCGTTGGGCCAACTAGCGAGAGCTCCTACAATGAGCAGTTCTTC

clone size: few
D gene: .
J gene: TRBJ1-4
V gene: TRBV7-9
CDR3 length: 16
CDR3 protein: CASSLDLGATNEKLFF
CDR3 DNA: TGTGCCAGCAGCTTAGATTTGGGGGCAACTAATGAAAAACTGTTTTTT

clone size: .
D gene: .
J gene: TRBJ2-1
V gene: TRBV12-3/TRBV12-4
CDR3 length: 15
CDR3 protein: CASVRGQGEINEKFF
CDR3 DNA: TGTGCCAGCGTCCGGGGGCAGGGGGAGATAAATGAGAAGTTCTTC

clone size: few
D gene: .
J gene: TRBJ2-1
V gene: TRBV6-2/TRBV6-3
CDR3 length: 14
CDR3 protein: CASGSVVSVDEQFF
CDR3 DNA: TGTGCCAGCGGATCAGTGGTTTCGGTAGATGAGCAGTTCTTC

clone size: .
D gene: .
J gene: TRBJ2-5
V gene: TRBV29-1
CDR3 length: 15
CDR3 protein: CSVEDPLEGKETQYF
CDR3 DNA: TGCAGCGTTGAAGACCCCTTAGAGGGTAAAGAGACCCAGTACTTC

clone size: few
D gene: .
J gene: TRBJ1-1
V gene: TRBV11-2
CDR3 length: 15
CDR3 protein: CASSLRRGSGTEAFF
CDR3 DNA: TGTGCCAGCAGCTTAAGGCGGGGGTCGGGTACTGAAGCTTTCTTT

clone size: .
D gene: .
J gene: TRBJ1-2
V gene: TRBV5-4
CDR3 length: 14
CDR3 protein: CASGPIGGGYGYTF
CDR3 DNA: TGTGCCAGCGGACCCATAGGGGGGGGCTATGGCTACACCTTC

clone size: .
D gene: .
J gene: TRBJ1-5
V gene: TRBV2
CDR3 length: 14
CDR3 protein: CASSDEGGNQPQHF
CDR3 DNA: TGTGCCAGCAGTGACGAAGGAGGCAATCAGCCCCAGCATTTT

clone size: .
D gene: .
J gene: TRBJ2-4
V gene: TRBV5-1
CDR3 length: 15
CDR3 protein: CASSERGAAKNIQYF
CDR3 DNA: TGCGCCAGCAGCGAGCGCGGGGCGGCCAAAAACATTCAGTACTTC

clone size: many
D gene: .
J gene: TRBJ1-1
V gene: TRBV20-1
CDR3 length: 12
CDR3 protein: CSAEQGAHEAFF
CDR3 DNA: TGCAGTGCAGAACAGGGTGCCCATGAAGCTTTCTTT

clone size: many
D gene: .
J gene: TRBJ2-7
V gene: TRBV5-1
CDR3 length: 13
CDR3 protein: CASRNSPSYEQYF
CDR3 DNA: TGCGCCAGCAGGAACAGCCCCTCCTACGAGCAGTACTTC

clone size: few
D gene: .
J gene: TRBJ2-5
V gene: TRBV12-3/TRBV12-4
CDR3 length: 14
CDR3 protein: CASSPTRGSVTQYF
CDR3 DNA: TGTGCCAGCAGTCCCACCAGGGGATCCGTGACCCAGTACTTC